The rows below give T cell receptor beta chains drawn from one sample of a study of blood T cell repertoires in COVID-19. Profiled with immunoSEQ multiplex PCR; TCRdb holds only in-frame clones, not every one. The sample carries about 55,000 clones, 80% to 95% recorded once. The sample consisted of peripheral blood. The receptors derive from an older man with acute or convalescent COVID-19. Both conserved end residues are part of each CDR3. The order of the fields is J gene, D gene, clone size, V gene, CDR3 DNA, CDR3 protein. A D gene is named only where the DNA matches it firmly. Expanded clones are given a class, and other clones once, few, many or no size at all.

TRBJ2-2,TRBD1,.,TRBV5-6,TGTGCCAGCAGTTTTGGGGACAGGGGGCACACCGGGGAGCTGTTTTTT,CASSFGDRGHTGELFF
TRBJ1-6,.,.,TRBV28,TGTGCCAGCAGTTTGACTCGGGGCCAGGGGAATTCACCCCTCCACTTT,CASSLTRGQGNSPLHF
TRBJ2-3,TRBD1,.,TRBV2,TGTGCCAGCCGAAGGACAGGGGAAATCTCTAGCACAGATACGCAGTATTTT,CASRRTGEISSTDTQYF
TRBJ2-1,TRBD2,.,TRBV7-9,TGTGCCAGCAGCAACCCCCGGGCTAGCGGGGCCAATGAGCAGTTCTTC,CASSNPRASGANEQFF
TRBJ2-5,.,.,TRBV12-3/TRBV12-4,TGTGCCAGCAGCCGGACAGCGGGGGAGACCCAGTACTTC,CASSRTAGETQYF
TRBJ2-7,TRBD2,.,TRBV5-4,TGTGCCAGCAGCTTTCCGGGGAGGGACGAGCAGTACTTC,CASSFPGRDEQYF
TRBJ1-2,.,.,TRBV6-1,TGTGCCAGCAGTGATGGGGCCCGGGCTGGCTACACCTTC,CASSDGARAGYTF
TRBJ2-1,TRBD2,.,TRBV4-2,TGTGCCAGCAGCCAACTGGGGGGGAATGAGCAGTTCTTC,CASSQLGGNEQFF
TRBJ2-5,TRBD1,.,TRBV5-1,TGCGCCAGCACGACCGGGACAGGGTTTACAGAGACCCAGTACTTC,CASTTGTGFTETQYF
TRBJ2-5,TRBD1,.,TRBV30,TGTGCCTGGAGTAGACCGACAGGGGGCAACCAAGAGACCCAGTACTTC,CAWSRPTGGNQETQYF
TRBJ1-4,TRBD1,once,TRBV20-1,TGCAGTGCTAGTTTCGACAGGGGGGGAACTAATGAAAAACTGTTTTTT,CSASFDRGGTNEKLFF
TRBJ2-1,TRBD2,.,TRBV7-2,TGTGCCAGCAGAGCGGGGGGGCCCCTCTATGAGCAGTTCTTC,CASRAGGPLYEQFF
TRBJ2-1,TRBD1,.,TRBV7-9,TGTGCCAGCAGCTTAGCGACAGGGTTCGACAATGAGCAGTTCTTC,CASSLATGFDNEQFF
TRBJ2-3,TRBD2,.,TRBV7-3,TGTGCCAGCAGCATCTCGGGGGGGCTGACAGATACGCAGTATTTT,CASSISGGLTDTQYF
TRBJ2-1,.,.,TRBV19,TGTGCCAGTCTCACAGGGCCCGGGGAGGGGGTGAATGAGCAGTTCTTC,CASLTGPGEGVNEQFF
TRBJ2-4,TRBD2,.,TRBV10-3,TGTGCCATCAAAGCGGGGGAACGTGCGGCAAACATTCAGTACTTC,CAIKAGERAANIQYF
TRBJ1-1,TRBD1,.,TRBV12-3/TRBV12-4,TGTGCCAGCAGTGAGGACAGGGGGGCTTTCTTT,CASSEDRGAFF
TRBJ2-1,TRBD1,.,TRBV27,TGTGCCAGCAGGTCGGGACAGAGGTCGAATGAGCAGTTCTTC,CASRSGQRSNEQFF
TRBJ2-2,TRBD1,.,TRBV14,TGTGCCAGCTCGGGACAGGTGAACACCGGGGAGCTGTTTTTT,CASSGQVNTGELFF
TRBJ2-7,.,.,TRBV4-1,TGCGCCAGCAGCCAAGGGACCTCGGGGGGCGCGTACGAGCAGTACTTC,CASSQGTSGGAYEQYF
TRBJ2-7,TRBD1,.,TRBV5-6,TGTGCCAGCAGCTTGGACAGGGGAGACGAGCAGTACTTC,CASSLDRGDEQYF
TRBJ1-2,TRBD1,.,TRBV28,TGTGCCGGCCACCCTCAGGGGGCAGGGAATGGTGGCGGCTACACCTTC,CAGHPQGAGNGGGYTF
TRBJ2-6,.,.,TRBV19,TGTGCCAGTAGGACGCGGGACTCTGGGGCCAACGTCCTGACTTTC,CASRTRDSGANVLTF
TRBJ2-5,.,once,TRBV15,TGTGCCACCAGTCCCCGGGAAGCCCACGGGACCCAGTACTTC,CATSPREAHGTQYF
TRBJ2-5,TRBD2,.,TRBV28,TGTGCCAGCAGTACGCGGGGGGGCCTAGAGACCCAGTACTTC,CASSTRGGLETQYF
TRBJ1-2,TRBD1,.,TRBV6-5,TGTGCCAGCAGTTACGCCGGGACAGGCGAATTTAAGGGCTACACCTTC,CASSYAGTGEFKGYTF
TRBJ2-5,TRBD2,.,TRBV7-6,TGTGCCAGCAGCTTGTCTCCGGCTAGCGGGAGGGAGACCCAGTACTTC,CASSLSPASGRETQYF
TRBJ2-1,TRBD2,.,TRBV14,TGTGCCAGCAGCCGCGGGGGGGGGTACAATGAGCAGTTCTTC,CASSRGGGYNEQFF
TRBJ1-6,TRBD1,.,TRBV6-1,TGTGCCAGCAGTGACGGACAGGGTTTGGGTGGCTCACCCCTCCACTTT,CASSDGQGLGGSPLHF
TRBJ2-5,.,once,TRBV28,TGTGCCAGCAGTTTGATGGGGGCCGGGTTTGAGACCCAGTACTTC,CASSLMGAGFETQYF
TRBJ2-7,TRBD1,.,TRBV7-9,TGTGCCAGCAGCTCTATACTGACAGGGGGCTCCTACGAGCAGTACTTC,CASSSILTGGSYEQYF
TRBJ1-1,.,.,TRBV7-9,TGTGCCAGCAGCCGGGAGGGGATAAGGACTGAAGCTTTCTTT,CASSREGIRTEAFF
TRBJ2-2,TRBD2,.,TRBV5-6,TGTGCCAGCAGCTTGACTAGCGGGAACACCGGGGAGCTGTTTTTT,CASSLTSGNTGELFF
TRBJ2-1,TRBD2,.,TRBV10-1,TGCGCCTCAGCAGCGGGGGGTTATGAGCAGTTCTTC,CASAAGGYEQFF
TRBJ2-3,TRBD2,.,TRBV3-1/TRBV3-2,TGTGCCAGCAGCCGCGGACTAGATAGCACAGATACGCAGTATTTT,CASSRGLDSTDTQYF
TRBJ2-7,TRBD1,.,TRBV6-2/TRBV6-3,TGTGCCAGCAGTTACAAGGACAGGGGTTACGAGCAGTACTTC,CASSYKDRGYEQYF
TRBJ2-1,.,once,TRBV5-1,TGCGCCAGCAGCTTGGCCTTGAGCTCCTACAATGAGCAGTTCTTC,CASSLALSSYNEQFF
TRBJ1-1,TRBD1,.,TRBV6-5,TGTGCCAGCAGTTACGAGACAGGGGGGATCACTGAAGCTTTCTTT,CASSYETGGITEAFF
TRBJ2-7,TRBD2,.,TRBV18,TGTGCCAGCTCACCACTGGGAGGGCCCGAGCAGTACTTC,CASSPLGGPEQYF
TRBJ1-5,TRBD1,.,TRBV7-8,TGTGCCAGCAGCTCGCGAGACAGGGATAGCAATCAGCCCCAGCATTTT,CASSSRDRDSNQPQHF
TRBJ1-2,.,.,TRBV7-3,TGTGCCAGCAGCTTACGGCCAGGGAATCACTATGGCTACACCTTC,CASSLRPGNHYGYTF
TRBJ2-7,.,.,TRBV10-3,TGTGCCATCAGCCGGGACAAACTCTACGAGCAGTACTTC,CAISRDKLYEQYF
TRBJ2-1,TRBD2,once,TRBV3-1/TRBV3-2,TGTGCCAGCAGCCACGCTACTAGCGGGGGGTACAATGAGCAGTTCTTC,CASSHATSGGYNEQFF
TRBJ2-3,TRBD2,.,TRBV18,TGTGCCAGCTCACCCTCACGGGTAGCGGGGGCGAGGACAGATACGCAGTATTTT,CASSPSRVAGARTDTQYF
TRBJ2-7,.,.,TRBV6-5,TGTGCCAGCAGTTTTGACTCCTTGGGTGGCGAGCAGTACTTC,CASSFDSLGGEQYF
TRBJ2-5,.,.,TRBV5-4,TGTGCCAGCAGCTTTGGGACAGCGGGCCTTCAAGAGACCCAGTACTTC,CASSFGTAGLQETQYF
TRBJ1-6,.,once,TRBV18,TGTGCCAGCTCACCCCTACGCGAGGCGGGTTCACCCCTCCACTTT,CASSPLREAGSPLHF
TRBJ2-3,TRBD1,.,TRBV3-1/TRBV3-2,TGTGCCAGCAGCCACTTAGGGGGCCTAGAGGCAGATACGCAGTATTTT,CASSHLGGLEADTQYF
TRBJ1-2,.,.,TRBV12-3/TRBV12-4,TGTGCCAGCAGTTTAAACGAGAGAGGCTACACCTTC,CASSLNERGYTF
TRBJ1-4,.,.,TRBV21-1,TGTGCCAGCAGCAAAGTTTCGGGGGACAGGGCAACTAATGAAAAACTGTTTTTT,CASSKVSGDRATNEKLFF
TRBJ1-4,TRBD1,.,TRBV5-8,TGTGCCAGCAGCGGGCAGGGGGCCGGTGAAAAACTGTTTTTT,CASSGQGAGEKLFF
TRBJ2-7,TRBD2,.,TRBV18,TGTGCCAGCTCACCATTTGAAGCACTAGCGGGGGGCCCCTACGAGCAGTACTTC,CASSPFEALAGGPYEQYF
TRBJ2-1,.,.,TRBV29-1,TGCAGCGTCGTACTTGTAGATGAGCAGTTCTTC,CSVVLVDEQFF